Below, 16 T cell receptor beta chains from the same sample are listed, as sequenced in a study of blood T cell repertoires in COVID-19. The data were produced by immunoSEQ multiplex PCR, yet TCRdb's version contains in-frame clones alone and is incomplete. The sample yields roughly 400,000 clones, roughly 90% seen once. The sequencing sample was made of PBMCs or T cells enriched from blood (not recorded which). All receptors come from a woman in her forties with acute COVID-19.

V and J are TRBV6-4 and TRBJ1-6; unclear D gene. The V end was cut by 6 bases, the J end by 7 bases, with 13 bases between. The CDR3 runs 14 residues. Germline V gene lookup returns CDR1 MRHNA and CDR2 SNTAGT. The CDR3: CASREVVTNSPLHF. Written as DNA, the CDR3 is TGTGCCAGCAGAGAGGTAGTTACAAATTCACCCCTCCACTTT.

The genes are TRBV10-1 and TRBJ2-3; perhaps TRBD2 as D (6 bases). The germline gives CDR1 WNHNN, CDR2 SYGVQD (reference sequence). CDR3 length equals 13 residues. Trimming removed 4 bases at V and 4 bases at J, with 9 bases between. The CDR3 DNA reads TGCGCCAGCAGTGTCGGCGGGGCAGATACGCAGTATTTT. This encodes CASSVGGADTQYF.

This rearrangement joins TRBV18 to TRBJ2-3; D gene unclear. The CDR3 loop spans 15 amino acids. V shed 5 bases and J shed 4 bases, with 16 bases lying between them. Looked up from germline, CDR1 is KGHSH and CDR2 is LQKENI. The CDR3 DNA is TGTGCCAGCTCATCGGGTCGATGGAGCTCAGATACGCAGTATTTT. This encodes CASSSGRWSSDTQYF.

This chain connects TRBV19 to TRBJ1-4, with D maybe TRBD1 (5 bases). V was cut by 3 bases and J by 0 bases, with 8 bases left in between. This CDR3 is built from 15 residues. The germline V gene has CDR1 LNHDA and CDR2 SQIVND (reference sequence). The CDR3 loop is CASSIQGATNEKLFF. Here the CDR3 DNA reads TGTGCCAGTAGTATCCAGGGTGCAACTAATGAAAAACTGTTTTTT.

CDR3 amino acids: CATSSGAETEKLFF. The CDR3 DNA follows: TGTGCCACCAGCAGTGGGGCCGAGACTGAAAAACTGTTTTTT. J is TRBJ1-4 and V is TRBV15, with a weak D call TRBD1 (5 bases). Trimming cost V 3 bases and J 7 bases, with 12 bases left between them. This CDR3 region has 14 residues. CDR1 and CDR2 (germline): LNHNV, YYDKDF (reference sequence).

The chain carries TRBV15 and TRBJ1-1; 8 positions agree with TRBD1. V lost 5 bases to trimming and J lost 3 bases; unmatched junction nucleotides: 11. The CDR3 extends over 16 amino acids. Germline lookup yields CDR1 LNHNV and CDR2 YYDKDF (reference sequence). For the CDR3, the DNA is TGTGCCACCAGCCCCCGACAGGGGAGGAGGTACACTGAAGCTTTCTTT. It yields the protein CATSPRQGRRYTEAFF.

The chain combines TRBV6-1 with TRBJ1-6, with TRBD1 matching 7 bases. V shed 3 bases and J 7 bases; nucleotides not matched to a gene: 9. The CDR3 spans 16 residues. From germline, CDR1 is MNHNS and CDR2 SASEGT. The CDR3 sequence: CASSDSITGVNSPLHF. CDR3 DNA: TGTGCCAGCAGTGATTCTATTACAGGGGTCAATTCACCCCTCCACTTT.

This chain connects TRBV19 to TRBJ2-5, with D possibly matching TRBD2 (7 bases). The CDR3 totals 13 residues. Trimming removed 6 bases at V and 5 bases at J, with 13 bases between. Germline lookup yields CDR1 LNHDA and CDR2 SQIVND (reference sequence). The CDR3 nucleotides read TGTGCCAGTAGGTTGGGGGGGCTGGAGACCCAGTACTTC. Protein: CASRLGGLETQYF.

V is TRBV9 and J is TRBJ2-3, with TRBD2 as a possible D gene (7 bases). The CDR3 totals 16 residues. The V and J ends lost 0 bases and 11 bases respectively, with 22 bases between them. Germline V lookup: CDR1 SGDLS, CDR2 YYNGEE. The CDR3 loop is CASSVVEGGAASRQYF. The DNA of the CDR3 is TGTGCCAGCAGCGTAGTAGAGGGGGGGGCCGCTTCTAGGCAGTATTTT.

The chain employs TRBV5-4 and TRBJ1-2; D ambiguous. Trimming took off 0 bases at V and 3 bases at J, with 9 bases between the two ends. The CDR3 extends over 14 amino acids. Per the germline V gene, CDR1 is SGHNT and CDR2 is YYREEE (reference sequence). CDR3 nucleotide sequence: TGTGCCAGCAGCTTGGGTCCCTCCGACTATGGCTACACCTTC. Encoded protein: CASSLGPSDYGYTF.

V and J are TRBV27 and TRBJ1-4; 8 bases match TRBD1. This CDR3 region has 14 residues. J gave up 7 bases and V 6 bases, and 7 bases lay outside the gene matches. Per the germline V gene, CDR1 is MNHEY and CDR2 is SMNVEV (reference sequence). The chain's CDR3 is CASSQGAVGEKLFF. CDR3 nucleotide sequence: TGTGCCAGCAGCCAGGGGGCGGTTGGTGAAAAACTGTTTTTT.

The J gene is TRBJ2-7, the V gene TRBV3-1 (or the pseudogene TRBV3-2); 7 nucleotides agree with TRBD1. The CDR3 extends over 15 amino acids. Per germline, CDR1 LGHDT and CDR2 YNNKEL (reference sequence). The junction had 6 bases not matched to a gene; V was cut back by 1 base and J by 3 bases. The CDR3 coding sequence is TGTGCCAGCAGCCAAGCGGACAGGATAATCTACGAGCAGTACTTC. Protein product: CASSQADRIIYEQYF.

V usage is TRBV10-3 and J usage is TRBJ2-5, with D tentatively TRBD2 (7 bases). The CDR3 spans 15 residues. Trimming removed 10 bases at V and 2 bases at J, with 20 bases between. Germline values: CDR1 ENHRY, CDR2 SYGVKD. CDR3 coding DNA: TGTGCCAGCAGAATGGGGGGGGCTCATCAAGAGACCCAGTACTTC. This gives the protein CASRMGGAHQETQYF.

The chain combines TRBV18 with TRBJ1-2, with a weak D call TRBD1 (5 bases). This CDR3 contains 15 residues. Trimming left V 2 bases short and J 4 bases short, with 14 bases between. Looked up from germline, CDR1 is KGHSH and CDR2 is LQKENI. CDR3 nucleotides: TGTGCCAGCTCACCAGGGACTGCCTGGGGCTATGGCTACACCTTC. As protein: CASSPGTAWGYGYTF. The complete variable domain, with remaining parts taken from reference TRBV18 and TRBJ1-2, reads NAGVMQNPRHLVRRRGQEARLRCSPMKGHSHVYWYRQLPEEGLKFMVYLQKENIIDESGMPKERFSAEFPKEGPSILRIQQVVRGDSAAYFCASSPGTAWGYGYTFGSGTRLTVV.

This chain links TRBV11-2 with TRBJ2-5; D is possibly TRBD2 (7 bases). V lost 6 bases, J lost 5 bases, and 19 bases lay in between. The CDR3 contains 15 residues. Germline V gene lookup returns CDR1 SGHAT and CDR2 FQNNGV. In DNA form, the CDR3 reads TGTGCCAGCAGTCCCGTAGGGGGGGCTCAGGAGACCCAGTACTTC. Translation: CASSPVGGAQETQYF.

This chain joins TRBV15 and TRBJ1-4; D gene uncertain. V was trimmed by 3 bases and J by 7 bases, leaving 12 bases between them. The CDR3 length is 14 residues. Germline values: CDR1 LNHNV, CDR2 YYDKDF (reference sequence). The CDR3 region is CATSRESRGEKLFF. The DNA for the CDR3 is TGTGCCACCAGCAGGGAATCCCGAGGTGAAAAACTGTTTTTT. The full variable domain, with the rest looked up from reference TRBV15 and TRBJ1-4, is DAMVIQNPRYQVTQFGKPVTLSCSQTLNHNVMYWYQQKSSQAPKLLFHYYDKDFNNEADTPDNFQSRRPNTSFCFLDIRSPGLGDTAMYLCATSRESRGEKLFFGSGTQLSVL.